This TCR beta chain emerged from a study of blood T cell repertoires in COVID-19. Original processing notes: Nucleated cell counts were estimated from reference gene primer amplification. Clones were read by immunoSEQ multiplex PCR, and TCRdb kept only the in-frame ones, dropping some. D and trimming come from the DNA, and the V and J calls and clone size come from that table. The profile shows a few hundred thousand clones, 80% to 90% of them singletons. The germline V gene has CDR1 MGHRA and CDR2 YSYEKL. The CDR3 is 16 residues long. Trimming left V 5 bases short and J 0 bases short, with 16 bases between.

The source material was PBMCs or T cells enriched from blood (not recorded which). The J gene is TRBJ1-1, the V gene TRBV4-1; possibly TRBD1 for D (6 bases). The source of this sequence is a young man with acute COVID-19. The CDR3 reads CASSGVAGVVNTEAFF. CDR3 nucleotide sequence: TGCGCCAGCAGCGGGGTGGCAGGGGTCGTGAACACTGAAGCTTTCTTT.